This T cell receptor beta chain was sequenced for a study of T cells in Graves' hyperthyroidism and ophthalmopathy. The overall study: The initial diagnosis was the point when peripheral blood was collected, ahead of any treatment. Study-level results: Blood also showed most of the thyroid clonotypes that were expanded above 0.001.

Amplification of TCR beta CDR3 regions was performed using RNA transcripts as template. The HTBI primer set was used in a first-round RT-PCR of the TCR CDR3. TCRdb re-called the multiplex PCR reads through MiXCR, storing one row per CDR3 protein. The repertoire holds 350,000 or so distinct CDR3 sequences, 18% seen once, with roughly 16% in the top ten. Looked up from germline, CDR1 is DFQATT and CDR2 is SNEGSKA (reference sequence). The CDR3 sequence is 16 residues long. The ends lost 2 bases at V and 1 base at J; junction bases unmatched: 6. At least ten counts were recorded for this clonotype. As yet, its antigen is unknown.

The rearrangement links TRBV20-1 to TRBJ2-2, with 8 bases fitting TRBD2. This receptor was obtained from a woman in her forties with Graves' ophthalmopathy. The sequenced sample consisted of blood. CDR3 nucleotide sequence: TGCAGTGCTAGATCACAGCGGGAGTTGAACACCGGGGAGCTGTTTTTT. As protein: CSARSQRELNTGELFF.